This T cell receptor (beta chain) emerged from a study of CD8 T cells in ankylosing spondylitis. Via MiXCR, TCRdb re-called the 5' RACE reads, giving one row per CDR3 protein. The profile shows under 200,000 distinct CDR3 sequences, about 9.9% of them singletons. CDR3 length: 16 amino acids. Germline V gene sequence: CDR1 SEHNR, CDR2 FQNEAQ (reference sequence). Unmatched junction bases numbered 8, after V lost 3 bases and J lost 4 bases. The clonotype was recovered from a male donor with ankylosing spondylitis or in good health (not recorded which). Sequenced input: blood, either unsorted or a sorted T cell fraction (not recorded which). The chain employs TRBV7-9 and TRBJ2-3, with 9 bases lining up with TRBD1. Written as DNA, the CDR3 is TGTGCCAGCAGCTTCCCCGGGACAGGGTTGCCAGATACGCAGTATTTT. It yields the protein CASSFPGTGLPDTQYF.